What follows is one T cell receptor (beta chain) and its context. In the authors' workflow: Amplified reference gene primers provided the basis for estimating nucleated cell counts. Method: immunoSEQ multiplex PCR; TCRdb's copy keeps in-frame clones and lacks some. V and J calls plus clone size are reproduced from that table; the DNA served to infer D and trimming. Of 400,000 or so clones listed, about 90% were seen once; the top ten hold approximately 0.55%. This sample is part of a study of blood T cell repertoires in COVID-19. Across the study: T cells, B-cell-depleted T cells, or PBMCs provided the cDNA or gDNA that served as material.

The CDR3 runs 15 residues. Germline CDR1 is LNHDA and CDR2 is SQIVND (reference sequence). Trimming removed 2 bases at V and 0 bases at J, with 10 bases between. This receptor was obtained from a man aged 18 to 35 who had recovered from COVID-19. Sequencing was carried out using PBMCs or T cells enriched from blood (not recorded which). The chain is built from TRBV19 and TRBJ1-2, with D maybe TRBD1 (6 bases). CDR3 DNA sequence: TGTGCCAGTAGTATATCGACAGGAGCTAACTATGGCTACACCTTC. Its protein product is CASSISTGANYGYTF.